Following are 31 T cell receptor beta chains from one sample sequenced in a study of a mutant IDH1 vaccine in newly diagnosed glioma. Assay: immunoSEQ multiplex PCR; the TCRdb copy retains only in-frame clones and omits some. This sample has tens of thousands of clones; over 80% occur once, and the top ten carry under 1.5%. Antigens of these TCRs are unknown. The time point is: week 23, last vaccination. With topical imiquimod, each dose of the vaccine consisted of 300 ug of mutant IDH1 20-mer peptide. This specimen was PBMCs, taken from a glioma patient whose treatment included an IDH1 peptide vaccine. All receptors come from a man aged 35-49 years with glioma.

The genes are TRBV2 and TRBJ2-7; the D gene is possibly TRBD2 (5 bases). This CDR3 has 11 amino acids. V lost 6 bases and J 2 bases, leaving 5 bases between the germline ends. CDR1 is SNHLY, CDR2 FYNNEI, per germline. The CDR3 spells CASSGTYEQYF. As DNA, the CDR3 is TGTGCCAGCAGCGGGACCTACGAGCAGTACTTC.

The chain has TRBV10-3 and TRBJ1-1; TRBD1 matches 10 bases. There are 14 residues in the CDR3. Germline CDR1 ENHRY, CDR2 SYGVKD. The trim removed 6 bases at V and 10 bases at J, leaving 11 bases unmatched. The CDR3 bases are TGTGCCATCAGGGGATCCGGGACAGGGGTTCGAGCTTTCTTT. This translates into CAIRGSGTGVRAFF.

The chain employs TRBV5-6 and TRBJ2-5; D is perhaps TRBD1 (6 bases). CDR1 and CDR2 from the germline V gene are SGHDT and YYEEEE. V lost 7 bases and J lost 2, with 18 bases in between. The length of the CDR3 is 15 residues. The CDR3: CASQGRTVSQETQYF. As DNA, the CDR3 is TGTGCCAGCCAAGGACGGACAGTATCGCAAGAGACCCAGTACTTC.

This chain connects TRBV10-1 to TRBJ2-3; D not resolved. Trimming left V 6 bases short and J 2 bases short, with 9 bases between. Germline CDR1 reads WNHNN; CDR2 reads SYGVQD (reference sequence). The CDR3 has 13 residues. This CDR3 reads CASSETLTDTQYF. CDR3 sequence (DNA): TGCGCCAGCAGCGAAACTCTCACAGATACGCAGTATTTT.

The V call is TRBV21-1, the J call TRBJ2-3; the table's D gene call, TRBD1, was not cross checked with the DNA. TRBV21-1 is flagged as a pseudogene. The CDR3 length is 17 residues. The CDR3 reads CASSCSLGRPSTDTQYF. CDR3 nucleotides: TGTGCCAGCAGCTGCTCGCTCGGCAGGCCGAGCACAGATACGCAGTATTTT.

The rearrangement joins TRBV6-5 to TRBJ2-7, with D possibly called TRBD1 or TRBD2 (5 bases each). Per germline, CDR1 MNHEY and CDR2 SVGAGI. This CDR3 comprises 14 residues. V was cut by 5 bases and J by 1 base, with 12 bases left in between. Here the CDR3 reads CASSRRGGSYEQYF. The DNA for the CDR3 is TGTGCCAGCAGTCGACGGGGCGGATCCTACGAGCAGTACTTC.

The rearrangement uses TRBV23-1 and TRBJ2-5; no firm D call. The J call is in doubt because the DNA end fits TRBJ2-7 better. TRBV23-1 is filed as an ORF, its function uncertain. The CDR3 length is 13 residues. The CDR3: CANSSTSVHEQYF. In nucleotides, the CDR3 is TGCGCCAACTCCTCTACTTCGGTCCACGAGCAGTACTTC.

This chain joins TRBV14 and TRBJ1-1; 10 positions match TRBD1. The CDR3 is 15 amino acids. CDR1 and CDR2 from the germline V gene are SGHDN and FVKESK. V dropped 3 bases and J dropped 5; count of bases not matched to a gene: 6. The CDR3 DNA reads as TGTGCCAGCAGCCAGTGGACAGGGGGGAAAACTGAAGCTTTCTTT. This sequence encodes CASSQWTGGKTEAFF.

The V gene is TRBV27, the J gene TRBJ2-7, with D uncertain. Germline assignment: CDR1 MNHEY and CDR2 SMNVEV (reference sequence). The CDR3 has 16 amino acids. Trimming shortened V by 4 bases and J by 5 bases, and 21 bases separated the two germline ends. CDR3 amino acids: CASSSPNSRTLDEQYF. The CDR3 coding sequence is TGTGCCAGCAGTTCTCCCAACAGCCGTACTTTGGACGAGCAGTACTTC.

The J gene is TRBJ2-2, the V gene TRBV6-6, with D tentatively TRBD1 (6 bases). Trimming shortened V by 7 bases and J by 1 base, and 13 bases separated the two germline ends. CDR1 and CDR2 from the germline V gene are MNHNY and SVGAGI (reference sequence). The CDR3 is 15 residues long. CDR3 region: CASTLGTRNTGELFF. The CDR3 DNA is TGTGCCAGCACCCTGGGGACAAGGAACACCGGGGAGCTGTTTTTT.

This rearrangement joins TRBV27 to TRBJ2-7; D is possibly TRBD1 (5 bases). This CDR3 contains 13 residues. Between the trimmed V and J ends, which lost 8 bases and 5 bases, there was a span of 16 bases. Looked up from germline, CDR1 is MNHEY and CDR2 is SMNVEV (reference sequence). The CDR3: CASGLKGNDEQYF. The CDR3 nucleotides are TGTGCCAGCGGCCTGAAGGGGAACGACGAGCAGTACTTC.

The chain couples TRBV18 to TRBJ1-5; D is unresolved. Germline loops: CDR1 KGHSH, CDR2 LQKENI. The CDR3 is 15 amino acids. Trimming removed 2 bases from V and 4 bases from J, with 12 bases in between. The CDR3 DNA reads as TGTGCCAGCTCACCAAAACCCTGGGGAAATCAGCCCCAGCATTTT. Protein: CASSPKPWGNQPQHF.

In this sample, this clone turned up once. The chain uses TRBV18 and TRBJ1-1; D remains unclear. The CDR3 is 13 residues long. In germline, CDR1 is KGHSH, CDR2 LQKENI. Trimming took 2 bases from V and 1 from J, leaving 5 bases between them. In DNA form, the CDR3 reads TGTGCCAGCTCACCAGAGGAGAACACTGAAGCTTTCTTT. Protein: CASSPEENTEAFF.

The CDR3, as DNA: TGTGCCAGCTCACCACCTGAAGAATACAATGAGCAGTTCTTC. It specifies CASSPPEEYNEQFF. V is TRBV18 and J is TRBJ2-1; D uncertain. CDR3 length: 14 residues. Germline V gene data show CDR1 as KGHSH and CDR2 as LQKENI. Trimming stripped 0 bases from V and 4 bases from J, with 7 bases between.

This rearrangement joins TRBV2 to TRBJ1-4; weak D call: TRBD1 (5 bases). Trimming left V 3 bases short and J 7 bases short, with 9 bases between. CDR1 SNHLY and CDR2 FYNNEI come from the germline V gene. This CDR3 region has 13 residues. This CDR3 reads CASSEGRGEKLFF. The CDR3 DNA reads TGTGCCAGCAGTGAGGGACGGGGTGAAAAACTGTTTTTT.

The chain uses TRBV19 and TRBJ2-1; D may match TRBD1 or TRBD2 (6 bases each). The germline CDR1 and CDR2 sequences are LNHDA and SQIVND (reference sequence). V lost 6 bases to trimming and J lost 10 bases, with 19 bases between them. This CDR3 is 14 amino acids long. CDR3 protein: CASSLGGGPREQFF. The DNA for the CDR3 is TGTGCCAGTAGCCTGGGGGGCGGCCCCAGGGAGCAGTTCTTC.

This chain links TRBV5-1 with TRBJ1-1; the match to TRBD1 covers 10 bases. Trimming at V came to 4 bases and at J to 4 bases, leaving 1 base not matched to a gene. Germline values: CDR1 SGHRS, CDR2 YFSETQ. The CDR3 sequence is 13 residues long. The CDR3 reads CASSRTGGTEAFF. The CDR3 DNA reads as TGCGCCAGCAGCAGGACAGGGGGCACTGAAGCTTTCTTT. Looking up the rest from reference TRBV5-1 and TRBJ1-1 gives the full variable domain: KAGVTQTPRYLIKTRGQQVTLSCSPISGHRSVSWYQQTPGQGLQFLFEYFSETQRNKGNFPGRFSGRQFSNSRSEMNVSTLELGDSALYLCASSRTGGTEAFFGQGTRLTVV.

The CDR3 nucleotides read TGTGCCAGCAGATACAGTATCAATCAGCCCCAGCATTTT. Residues: CASRYSINQPQHF. The V call is TRBV27, the J call TRBJ1-5; D gene ambiguous. The V end was cut by 6 bases, the J end by 3 bases, with 9 bases between. CDR1 and CDR2 from the germline V gene are MNHEY and SMNVEV (reference sequence). The CDR3 has 13 residues.

This chain links TRBV7-2 with TRBJ2-5; D not resolved. This CDR3 spans 14 amino acids. Germline lookup yields CDR1 SGHTA and CDR2 FQGNSA. The V end lost 0 bases, the J end lost 4 bases, and 9 bases lay between the germline ends. The CDR3 coding sequence is TGTGCCAGCAGCTTAGCGTGGGGATTAGAGACCCAGTACTTC. It specifies CASSLAWGLETQYF. Full variable domain (remainder filled in from reference TRBV7-2 and TRBJ2-5): GAGVSQSPSNKVTEKGKDVELRCDPISGHTALYWYRQSLGQGLEFLIYFQGNSAPDKSGLPSDRFSAERTGGSVSTLTIQRTQQEDSAVYLCASSLAWGLETQYFGPGTRLLVL.

J is TRBJ2-7 and V is TRBV5-1, with 7 bases matching TRBD1. CDR3 length equals 14 residues. Losses at the gene ends were 7 bases for V and 0 bases for J; bases not matched to a gene: 7. Looked up from germline, CDR1 is SGHRS and CDR2 is YFSETQ. CDR3 region: CASFRGQVSYEQYF. For the CDR3, the DNA is TGCGCCAGCTTCCGCGGACAGGTCTCCTACGAGCAGTACTTC.

V and J are TRBV7-9 and TRBJ2-5; D remains ambiguous. V lost 6 bases and J 5 bases, leaving 13 bases between the germline ends. CDR1 and CDR2 from the germline V gene are SEHNR and FQNEAQ (reference sequence). The CDR3 sequence is 13 residues long. Written as DNA, the CDR3 is TGTGCCAGCAGGTCGGACCCCGTGGAGACCCAGTACTTC. Translating it yields CASRSDPVETQYF.

The chain recombines TRBV5-5 with TRBJ2-7; no reliable D call. CDR1 SGHKS and CDR2 YYEKEE come from the germline V gene (reference sequence). The CDR3 has 12 amino acids. Trimming pared 3 bases from V and 4 bases from J, leaving 8 bases between. In nucleotides, the CDR3 is TGTGCCAGCAGCTCCACTAATTACGAGCAGTACTTC. The encoded protein is CASSSTNYEQYF.

CDR3: CASSLNGWDTQYF. CDR3 coding DNA: TGCGCCAGCAGCCTGAATGGGTGGGATACGCAGTATTTT. This chain connects TRBV4-3 to TRBJ2-3, with D hard to call. Germline V gene sequence: CDR1 LGHNA, CDR2 YSLEER. CDR3 length: 13 residues. The ends were cut back, 4 bases at V and 6 bases at J, with 11 bases in the middle.

The chain links TRBV7-9 to TRBJ2-1; 10 bases agree with TRBD1. The germline V gene encodes CDR1 SEHNR and CDR2 FQNEAQ (reference sequence). Trimming cost V 5 bases and J 5 bases; bases outside gene matches: 6. The CDR3 length is 15 residues. CDR3 nucleotide sequence: TGTGCCAGCAGCCTAGGACAGGGGGTTAACAATGAGCAGTTCTTC. It is translated as CASSLGQGVNNEQFF.

V gene TRBV5-1 combines with J gene TRBJ2-2; TRBD2 matches 8 bases. V gave up 3 bases and J gave up 7 bases; unmatched junction bases: 8. Germline values: CDR1 SGHRS, CDR2 YFSETQ. This CDR3 spans 15 amino acids. This CDR3 reads CASSSGTSSGGELFF. CDR3 sequence (DNA): TGCGCCAGCAGCTCCGGGACTAGTTCGGGCGGGGAGCTGTTTTTT.

The J gene is TRBJ1-2, the V gene TRBV27, with 10 bases lining up with TRBD1. This CDR3 is 16 amino acids long. V shed 5 bases and J 6 bases; nucleotides not matched to a gene: 12. Germline CDR1 is MNHEY and CDR2 is SMNVEV (reference sequence). CDR3 residues: CASSPLGQGSLNGYTF. The CDR3 nucleotides read TGTGCCAGCAGTCCCCTGGGACAGGGGAGTTTAAATGGCTACACCTTC.

In this sample, this clone turned up a few times. The CDR3 protein is CASSAGRAFEQYF. The CDR3 bases are TGTGCCAGCTCAGCCGGGAGGGCCTTCGAGCAGTACTTC. The rearrangement joins TRBV18 to TRBJ2-7; 8 nucleotides line up with TRBD2. This CDR3 has 13 residues. J gave up 6 bases and V 5 bases, and 6 bases lay outside the gene matches. Germline lookup yields CDR1 KGHSH and CDR2 LQKENI.

CDR3 loop: CASSERRGGEETQYF. The CDR3 nucleotides read TGTGCCAGCAGTGAAAGGAGGGGGGGGGAAGAGACCCAGTACTTC. V is TRBV2 and J is TRBJ2-5, with a tentative D call TRBD2 (7 bases). CDR3 length: 15 amino acids. The V and J ends lost 2 bases and 3 bases respectively, with 13 bases between them. Germline CDR1 reads SNHLY; CDR2 reads FYNNEI.

The chain employs TRBV4-3 and TRBJ2-2; D possibly matches TRBD1 or TRBD2 (5 bases each). V dropped 1 base and J dropped 2 bases, with 8 bases sitting between them. The CDR3 sequence is 15 residues long. Looked up from germline, CDR1 is LGHNA and CDR2 is YSLEER. The CDR3 coding sequence is TGCGCCAGCAGCCAAGGAGGGGCCAACACCGGGGAGCTGTTTTTT. Translated, it gives CASSQGGANTGELFF.

This clone was seen a single time. The chain carries TRBV19 and TRBJ1-1; perhaps TRBD1 as D (6 bases). Germline V CDR1 and CDR2: LNHDA, SQIVND (reference sequence). The CDR3 consists of 15 residues. The V end was cut by 4 bases, the J end by 0 bases, with 12 bases between. CDR3 region: CASSSGGHLNTEAFF. In nucleotides, the CDR3 is TGTGCCAGTAGTAGTGGGGGGCACCTGAACACTGAAGCTTTCTTT.

The rearrangement uses TRBV2 and TRBJ2-5, with TRBD1 as a possible D gene (6 bases). V lost 9 bases and J lost 5, with 22 bases in between. The CDR3 covers 15 residues. Germline CDR1 SNHLY, CDR2 FYNNEI. The CDR3 bases are TGTGCCAGTCTCCGGGACACACCTTCGAGGGAGACCCAGTACTTC. This gives the protein CASLRDTPSRETQYF. The variable domain in full, completed from reference TRBV2 and TRBJ2-5, reads EPEVTQTPSHQVTQMGQEVILRCVPISNHLYFYWYRQILGQKVEFLVSFYNNEISEKSEIFDDQFSVERPDGSNFTLKIRSTKLEDSAMYFCASLRDTPSRETQYFGPGTRLLVL.